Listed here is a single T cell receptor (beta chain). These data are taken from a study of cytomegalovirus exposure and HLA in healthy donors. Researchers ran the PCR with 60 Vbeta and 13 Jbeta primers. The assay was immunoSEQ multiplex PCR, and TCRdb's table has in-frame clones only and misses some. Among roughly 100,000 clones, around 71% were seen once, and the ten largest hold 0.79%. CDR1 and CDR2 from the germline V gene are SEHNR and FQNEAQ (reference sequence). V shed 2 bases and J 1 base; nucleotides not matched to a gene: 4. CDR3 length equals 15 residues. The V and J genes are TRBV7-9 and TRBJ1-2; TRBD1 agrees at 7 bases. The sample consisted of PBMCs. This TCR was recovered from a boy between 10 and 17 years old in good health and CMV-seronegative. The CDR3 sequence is CASSLPGQLNYGYTF. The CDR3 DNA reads TGTGCCAGCAGCTTACCGGGACAGCTTAACTATGGCTACACCTTC.